This T cell receptor beta chain was identified during a study of OX40 agonist ivuxolimab in advanced cancers. Across the study: Among those enrolled, mean age was about 63 years (range about 23 to 90) and 82.7% were male. Participants could have had prior anti-PD-1, anti-PD-L1 or anti-CTLA-4 therapy, and around 40% had some. Three individuals attained partial responses, comprising one hepatocellular carcinoma case and two cutaneous melanoma cases.

Clones were sequenced by immunoSEQ multiplex PCR, and TCRdb holds only the in-frame ones, with some missing. In the table there are about 53,000 clones, approximately 90% of which are singletons. Germline CDR1 is LNHDA and CDR2 is SQIVND (reference sequence). Trimming removed 7 bases from V and 3 bases from J, with 18 bases in between. This CDR3 is built from 15 residues. This rearrangement joins TRBV19 to TRBJ1-1; a possible D gene is TRBD1 (6 bases). The starting material was CD4+ or CD8+ T cells sorted from blood, obtained in a trial of the OX40 agonist ivuxolimab. This clonotype originated in an adult with an advanced solid tumor such as melanoma, head and neck, liver or kidney cancer. In DNA, the CDR3 is TGTGCCAGTATTCCTGGGTCAGGGGTTGACACTGAAGCTTTCTTT. Its translation is CASIPGSGVDTEAFF.